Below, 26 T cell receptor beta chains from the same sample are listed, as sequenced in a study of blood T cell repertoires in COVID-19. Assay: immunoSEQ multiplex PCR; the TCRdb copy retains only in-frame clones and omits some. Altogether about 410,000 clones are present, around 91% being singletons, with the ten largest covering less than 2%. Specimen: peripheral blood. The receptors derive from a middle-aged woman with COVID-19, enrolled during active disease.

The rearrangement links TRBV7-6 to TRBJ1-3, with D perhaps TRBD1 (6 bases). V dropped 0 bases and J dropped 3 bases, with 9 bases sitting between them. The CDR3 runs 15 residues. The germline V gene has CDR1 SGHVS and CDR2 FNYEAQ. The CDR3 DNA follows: TGTGCCAGCAGCTTAGCTCAGGGGAATGGAAACACCATATATTTT. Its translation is CASSLAQGNGNTIYF.

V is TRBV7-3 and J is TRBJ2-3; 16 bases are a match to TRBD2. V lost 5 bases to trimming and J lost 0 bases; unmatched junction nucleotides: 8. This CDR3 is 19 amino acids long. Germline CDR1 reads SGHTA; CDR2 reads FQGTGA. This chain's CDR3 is CASSPYGTSGRVSTDTQYF. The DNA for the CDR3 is TGTGCCAGCAGCCCATACGGGACTAGCGGGAGGGTTAGCACAGATACGCAGTATTTT.

The CDR3 DNA follows: TGCGCCAGCAGCCAAGAGAAGCGGGAGGGGGACGAGCAGTACTTC. This sequence encodes CASSQEKREGDEQYF. V gene TRBV4-1 combines with J gene TRBJ2-7; 10 positions agree with TRBD2. CDR1 is MGHRA, CDR2 YSYEKL, per germline. The CDR3 totals 15 residues. The trim removed 0 bases at V and 5 bases at J, leaving 4 bases unmatched.

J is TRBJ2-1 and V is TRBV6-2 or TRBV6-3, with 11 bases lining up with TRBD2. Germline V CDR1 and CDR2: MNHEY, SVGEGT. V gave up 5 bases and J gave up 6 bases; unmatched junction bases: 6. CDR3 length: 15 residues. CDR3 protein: CASSQFSGGANEQFF. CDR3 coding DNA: TGTGCCAGCAGTCAATTTAGCGGGGGGGCCAATGAGCAGTTCTTC.

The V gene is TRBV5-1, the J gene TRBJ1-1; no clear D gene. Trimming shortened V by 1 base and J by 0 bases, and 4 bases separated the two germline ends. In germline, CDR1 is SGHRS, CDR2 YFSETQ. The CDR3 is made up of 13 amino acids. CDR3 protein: CASSLQMNTEAFF. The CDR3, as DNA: TGCGCCAGCAGCTTGCAGATGAACACTGAAGCTTTCTTT.

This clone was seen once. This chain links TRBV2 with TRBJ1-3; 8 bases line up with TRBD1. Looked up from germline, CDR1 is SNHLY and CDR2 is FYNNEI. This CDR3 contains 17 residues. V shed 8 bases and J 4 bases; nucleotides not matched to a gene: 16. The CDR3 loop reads CASFGTGKFRRGNTIYF. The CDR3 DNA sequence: TGTGCCAGCTTCGGGACAGGAAAATTTCGGCGGGGAAACACCATATATTTT.

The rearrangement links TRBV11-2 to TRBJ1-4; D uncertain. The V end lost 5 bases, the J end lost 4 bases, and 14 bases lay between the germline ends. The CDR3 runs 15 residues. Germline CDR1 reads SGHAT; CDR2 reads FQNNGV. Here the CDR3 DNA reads TGTGCCAGCAGCGTTCAGACTTCCTTTAATGAAAAACTGTTTTTT. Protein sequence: CASSVQTSFNEKLFF.

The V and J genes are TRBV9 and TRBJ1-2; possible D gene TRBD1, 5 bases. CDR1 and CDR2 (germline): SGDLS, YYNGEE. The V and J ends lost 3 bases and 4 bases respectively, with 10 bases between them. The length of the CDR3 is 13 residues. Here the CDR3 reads CASSGGDSYGYTF. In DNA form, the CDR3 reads TGTGCCAGCAGCGGGGGGGACTCCTATGGCTACACCTTC.

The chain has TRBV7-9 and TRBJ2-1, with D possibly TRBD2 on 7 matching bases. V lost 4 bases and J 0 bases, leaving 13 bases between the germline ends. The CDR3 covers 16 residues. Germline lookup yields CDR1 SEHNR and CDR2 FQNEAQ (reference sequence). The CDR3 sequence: CASSSVGGPSYNEQFF. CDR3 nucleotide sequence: TGTGCCAGCAGCTCCGTCGGGGGGCCCTCCTACAATGAGCAGTTCTTC.

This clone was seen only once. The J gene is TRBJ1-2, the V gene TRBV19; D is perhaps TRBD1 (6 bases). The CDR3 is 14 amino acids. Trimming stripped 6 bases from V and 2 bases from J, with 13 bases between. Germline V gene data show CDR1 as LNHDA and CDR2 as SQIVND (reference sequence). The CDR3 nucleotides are TGTGCCAGTAGCTTCTTAACAGGGAACTATGGCTACACCTTC. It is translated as CASSFLTGNYGYTF. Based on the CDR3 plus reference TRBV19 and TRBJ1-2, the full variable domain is DGGITQSPKYLFRKEGQNVTLSCEQNLNHDAMYWYRQDPGQGLRLIYYSQIVNDFQKGDIAEGYSVSREKKESFPLTVTSAQKNPTAFYLCASSFLTGNYGYTFGSGTRLTVV.

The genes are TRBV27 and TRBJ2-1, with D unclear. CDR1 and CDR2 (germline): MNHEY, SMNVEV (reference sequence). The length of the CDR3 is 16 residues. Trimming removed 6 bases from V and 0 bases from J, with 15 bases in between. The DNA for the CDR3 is TGTGCCAGCAGAATCTTCAGCGCGCCCTCCTACAATGAGCAGTTCTTC. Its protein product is CASRIFSAPSYNEQFF.

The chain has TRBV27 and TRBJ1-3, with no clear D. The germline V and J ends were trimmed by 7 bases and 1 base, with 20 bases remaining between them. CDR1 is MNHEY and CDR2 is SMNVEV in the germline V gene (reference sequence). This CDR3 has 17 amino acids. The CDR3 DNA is TGTGCCAGCACCCCGAATTGGGGAGGCGGTTCTGGAAACACCATATATTTT. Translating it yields CASTPNWGGGSGNTIYF.

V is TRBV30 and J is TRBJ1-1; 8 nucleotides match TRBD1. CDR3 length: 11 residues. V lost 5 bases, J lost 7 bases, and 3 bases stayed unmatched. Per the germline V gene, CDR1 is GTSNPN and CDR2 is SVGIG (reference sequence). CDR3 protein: CAWDRGFEAFF. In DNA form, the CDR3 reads TGTGCCTGGGACAGGGGCTTTGAAGCTTTCTTT.

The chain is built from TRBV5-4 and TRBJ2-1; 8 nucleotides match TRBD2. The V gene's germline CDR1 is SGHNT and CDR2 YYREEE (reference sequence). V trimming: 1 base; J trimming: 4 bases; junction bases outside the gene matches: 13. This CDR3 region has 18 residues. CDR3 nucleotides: TGTGCCAGCAGCTTGATGGCGGGAGGAGGTCTCACATACAATGAGCAGTTCTTC. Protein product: CASSLMAGGGLTYNEQFF.

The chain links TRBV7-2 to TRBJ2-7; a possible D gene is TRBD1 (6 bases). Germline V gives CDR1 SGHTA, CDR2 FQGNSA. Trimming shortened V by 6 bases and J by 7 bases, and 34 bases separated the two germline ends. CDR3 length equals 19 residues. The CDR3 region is CASSLAPQGRLSLLREQYF. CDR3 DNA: TGTGCCAGCAGTTTGGCCCCTCAGGGGCGACTATCTCTCCTAAGGGAGCAGTACTTC.

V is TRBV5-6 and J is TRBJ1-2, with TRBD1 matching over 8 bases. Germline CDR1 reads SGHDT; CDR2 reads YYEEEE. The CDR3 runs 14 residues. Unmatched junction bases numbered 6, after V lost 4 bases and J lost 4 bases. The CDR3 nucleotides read TGTGCCAGCAGCGGAGGGGGACAGGTCTATGGCTACACCTTC. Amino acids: CASSGGGQVYGYTF.

CDR3 sequence reads: CASSWGTGALNTEAFF. CDR3 DNA: TGTGCCAGCAGTTGGGGGACAGGAGCATTGAACACTGAAGCTTTCTTT. The V and J genes are TRBV6-5 and TRBJ1-1; 8 bases match TRBD1. Germline values: CDR1 MNHEY, CDR2 SVGAGI. The CDR3 runs 16 residues. Unmatched junction bases numbered 7, after V lost 4 bases and J lost 0 bases.

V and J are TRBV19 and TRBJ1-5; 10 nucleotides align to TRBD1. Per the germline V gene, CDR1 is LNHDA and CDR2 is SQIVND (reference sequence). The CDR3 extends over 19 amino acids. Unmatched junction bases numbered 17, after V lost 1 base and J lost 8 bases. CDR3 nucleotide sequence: TGTGCCAGTAGTATAGGTTCACTGAGAGGGACAGGGGACCTAAAGCCCCAGCATTTT. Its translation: CASSIGSLRGTGDLKPQHF.

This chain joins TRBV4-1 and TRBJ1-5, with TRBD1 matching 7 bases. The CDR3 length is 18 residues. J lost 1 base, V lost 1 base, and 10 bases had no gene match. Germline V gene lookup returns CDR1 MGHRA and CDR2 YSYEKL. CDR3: CASSQGDGTDASNQPQHF. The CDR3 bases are TGCGCCAGCAGCCAAGGGGACGGGACAGATGCCAGCAATCAGCCCCAGCATTTT.

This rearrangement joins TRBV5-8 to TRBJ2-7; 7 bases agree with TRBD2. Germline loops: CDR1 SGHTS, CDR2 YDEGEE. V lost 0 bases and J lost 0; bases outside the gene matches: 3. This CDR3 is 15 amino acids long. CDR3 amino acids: CASSLGGGSSYEQYF. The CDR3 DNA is TGTGCCAGCAGCTTGGGCGGGGGAAGCTCCTACGAGCAGTACTTC.

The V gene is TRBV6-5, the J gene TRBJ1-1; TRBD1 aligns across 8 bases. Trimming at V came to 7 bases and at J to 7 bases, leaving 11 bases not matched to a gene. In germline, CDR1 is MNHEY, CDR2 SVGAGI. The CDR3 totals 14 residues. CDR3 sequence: CASIQAAGGIEAFF. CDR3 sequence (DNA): TGTGCCAGCATCCAGGCGGCAGGGGGCATTGAAGCTTTCTTT.

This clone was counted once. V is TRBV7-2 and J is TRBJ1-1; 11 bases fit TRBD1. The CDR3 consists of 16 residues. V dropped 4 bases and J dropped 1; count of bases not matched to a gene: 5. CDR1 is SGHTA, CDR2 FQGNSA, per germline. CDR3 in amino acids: CASSYGTGGWNTEAFF. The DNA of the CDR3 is TGTGCCAGCAGCTATGGGACAGGGGGATGGAACACTGAAGCTTTCTTT.

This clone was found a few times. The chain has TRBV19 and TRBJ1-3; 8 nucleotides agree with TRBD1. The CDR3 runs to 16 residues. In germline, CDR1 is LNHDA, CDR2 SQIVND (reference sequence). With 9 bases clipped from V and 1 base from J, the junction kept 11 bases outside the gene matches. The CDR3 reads CASRGLPVWSGNTIYF. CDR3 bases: TGTGCCAGCAGGGGGCTTCCCGTTTGGTCTGGAAACACCATATATTTT.

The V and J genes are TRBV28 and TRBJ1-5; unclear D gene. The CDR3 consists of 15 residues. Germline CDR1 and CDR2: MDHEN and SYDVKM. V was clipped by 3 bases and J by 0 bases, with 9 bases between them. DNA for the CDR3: TGTGCCAGCAGTTTTTCTCCTCTTAGCAATCAGCCCCAGCATTTT. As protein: CASSFSPLSNQPQHF.

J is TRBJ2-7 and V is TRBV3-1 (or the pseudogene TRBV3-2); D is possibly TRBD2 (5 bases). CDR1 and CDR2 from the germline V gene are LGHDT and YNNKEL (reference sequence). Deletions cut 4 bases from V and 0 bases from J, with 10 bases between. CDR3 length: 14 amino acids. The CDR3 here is CASSLGGGSYEQYF. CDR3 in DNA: TGTGCCAGCAGCCTTGGAGGTGGCTCCTACGAGCAGTACTTC.

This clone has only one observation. CDR3 in DNA: TGTGCCAGCAGTTATGACAGTAATTCACCCCTCCACTTT. Encoded protein: CASSYDSNSPLHF. The J gene is TRBJ1-6, the V gene TRBV6-5, with D possibly being TRBD1 (5 bases). Germline V lookup: CDR1 MNHEY, CDR2 SVGAGI. There are 13 residues in the CDR3. The V end lost 3 bases, the J end lost 6 bases, and 6 bases lay between the germline ends.